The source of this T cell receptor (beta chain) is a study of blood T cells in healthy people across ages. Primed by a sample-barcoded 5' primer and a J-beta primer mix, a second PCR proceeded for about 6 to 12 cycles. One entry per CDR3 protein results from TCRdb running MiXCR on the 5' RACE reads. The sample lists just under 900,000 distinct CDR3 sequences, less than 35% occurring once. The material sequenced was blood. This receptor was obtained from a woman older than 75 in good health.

DNA of the CDR3: TGTGCCAGCACCCAATCAGGGGTAAACTATGGCTACACCTTC. This gives the protein CASTQSGVNYGYTF. The chain is built from TRBV28 and TRBJ1-2, with a possible D match to TRBD1 (6 bases). This CDR3 has 14 amino acids. The V and J ends lost 7 bases and 2 bases respectively, with 14 bases between them. CDR1 and CDR2 from the germline V gene are MDHEN and SYDVKM.